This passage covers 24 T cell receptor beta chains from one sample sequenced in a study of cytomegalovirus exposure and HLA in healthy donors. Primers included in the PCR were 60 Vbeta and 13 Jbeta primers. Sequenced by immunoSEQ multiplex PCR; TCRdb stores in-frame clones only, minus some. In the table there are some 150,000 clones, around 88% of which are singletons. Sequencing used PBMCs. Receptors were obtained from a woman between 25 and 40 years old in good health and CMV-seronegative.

Here the CDR3 reads CATSGGGTGSYEQYF. CDR3 coding DNA: TGTGCCACCAGCGGGGGTGGTACAGGGTCCTACGAGCAGTACTTC. This sequence joins TRBV15 and TRBJ2-7, with a tentative D call TRBD1 (6 bases). Between the trimmed V and J ends, which lost 5 bases and 1 base, there was a span of 15 bases. Germline CDR1 and CDR2: LNHNV and YYDKDF (reference sequence). The CDR3 has 15 residues.

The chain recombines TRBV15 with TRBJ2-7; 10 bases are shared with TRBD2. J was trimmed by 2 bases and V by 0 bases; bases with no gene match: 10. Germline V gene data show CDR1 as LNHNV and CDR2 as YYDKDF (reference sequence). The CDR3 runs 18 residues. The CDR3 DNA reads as TGTGCCACCAGCAGAGATCCAGCGGGAGGGCCTTTGGCCTACGAGCAGTACTTC. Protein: CATSRDPAGGPLAYEQYF.

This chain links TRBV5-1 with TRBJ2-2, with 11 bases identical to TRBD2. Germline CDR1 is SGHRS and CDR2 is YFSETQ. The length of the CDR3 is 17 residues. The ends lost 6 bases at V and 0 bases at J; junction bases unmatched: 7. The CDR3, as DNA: TGCGCCAGCACGACGGGACTAGCGGTTCCGAACACCGGGGAGCTGTTTTTT. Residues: CASTTGLAVPNTGELFF.

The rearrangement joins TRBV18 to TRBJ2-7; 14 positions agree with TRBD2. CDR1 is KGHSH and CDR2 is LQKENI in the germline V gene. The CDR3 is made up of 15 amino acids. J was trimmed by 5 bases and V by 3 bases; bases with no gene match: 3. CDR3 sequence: CASSPGTSGSDEQYF. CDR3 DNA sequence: TGTGCCAGCTCACCCGGGACTAGCGGGAGTGACGAGCAGTACTTC.

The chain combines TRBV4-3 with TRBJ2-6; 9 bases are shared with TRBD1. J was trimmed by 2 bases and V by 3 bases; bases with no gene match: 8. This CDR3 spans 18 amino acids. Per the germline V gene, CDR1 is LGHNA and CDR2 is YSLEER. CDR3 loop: CASSQDRGPGAGANVLTF. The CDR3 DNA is TGCGCCAGCAGCCAGGACAGGGGTCCCGGTGCTGGGGCCAACGTCCTGACTTTC.

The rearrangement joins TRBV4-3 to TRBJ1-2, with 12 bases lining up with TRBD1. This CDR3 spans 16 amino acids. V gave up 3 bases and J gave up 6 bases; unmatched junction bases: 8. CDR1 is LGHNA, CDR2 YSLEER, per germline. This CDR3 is CASSQRVGTGGDGYTF. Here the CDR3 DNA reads TGCGCCAGCAGCCAGAGAGTAGGGACAGGGGGCGATGGCTACACCTTC.

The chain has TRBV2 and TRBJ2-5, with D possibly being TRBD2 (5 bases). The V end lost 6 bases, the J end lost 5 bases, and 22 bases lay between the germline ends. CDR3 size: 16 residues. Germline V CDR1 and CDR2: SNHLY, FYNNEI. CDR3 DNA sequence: TGTGCCAGCAGCGCCCAGGCGGGCGAGGGCGGCGAGACCCAGTACTTC. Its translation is CASSAQAGEGGETQYF.

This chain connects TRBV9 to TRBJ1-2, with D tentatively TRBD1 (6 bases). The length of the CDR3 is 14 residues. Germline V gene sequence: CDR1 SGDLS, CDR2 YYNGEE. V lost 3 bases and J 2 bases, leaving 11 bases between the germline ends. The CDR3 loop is CASSGLQGNYGYTF. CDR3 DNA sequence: TGTGCCAGCAGCGGATTACAGGGAAACTATGGCTACACCTTC.

CDR3: CASSTPGQGSNQPQHF. In nucleotides, the CDR3 is TGTGCCAGTAGTACCCCGGGACAGGGTTCCAATCAGCCCCAGCATTTT. This sequence joins TRBV19 and TRBJ1-5; 9 bases agree with TRBD1. Losses at the gene ends were 4 bases for V and 3 bases for J; bases not matched to a gene: 7. Germline V lookup: CDR1 LNHDA, CDR2 SQIVND (reference sequence). The length of the CDR3 is 16 residues. The variable domain in full, with the rest retrieved from reference TRBV19 and TRBJ1-5, is DGGITQSPKYLFRKEGQNVTLSCEQNLNHDAMYWYRQDPGQGLRLIYYSQIVNDFQKGDIAEGYSVSREKKESFPLTVTSAQKNPTAFYLCASSTPGQGSNQPQHFGDGTRLSIL.

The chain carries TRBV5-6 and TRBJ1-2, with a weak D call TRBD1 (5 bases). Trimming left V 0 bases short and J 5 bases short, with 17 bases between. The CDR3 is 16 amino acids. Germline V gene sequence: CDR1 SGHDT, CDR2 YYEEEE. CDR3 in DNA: TGTGCCAGCAGCTTGGGTACAGGACCGGCTGGGTATGGCTACACCTTC. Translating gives CASSLGTGPAGYGYTF.

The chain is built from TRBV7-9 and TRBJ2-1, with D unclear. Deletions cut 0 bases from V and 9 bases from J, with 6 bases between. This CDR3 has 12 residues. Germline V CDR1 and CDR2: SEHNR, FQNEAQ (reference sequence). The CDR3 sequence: CASSLAGGEQFF. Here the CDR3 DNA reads TGTGCCAGCAGCTTAGCCGGCGGTGAGCAGTTCTTC. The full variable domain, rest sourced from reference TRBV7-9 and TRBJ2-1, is DTGVSQNPRHKITKRGQNVTFRCDPISEHNRLYWYRQTLGQGPEFLTYFQNEAQLEKSRLLSDRFSAERPKGSFSTLEIQRTEQGDSAMYLCASSLAGGEQFFGPGTRLTVL.

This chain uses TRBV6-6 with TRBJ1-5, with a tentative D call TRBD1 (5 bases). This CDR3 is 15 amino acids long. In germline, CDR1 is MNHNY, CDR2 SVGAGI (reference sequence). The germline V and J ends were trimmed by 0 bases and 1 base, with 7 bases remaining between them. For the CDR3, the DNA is TGTGCCAGCAGTTACTCGGGGCGGAGCAATCAGCCCCAGCATTTT. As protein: CASSYSGRSNQPQHF.

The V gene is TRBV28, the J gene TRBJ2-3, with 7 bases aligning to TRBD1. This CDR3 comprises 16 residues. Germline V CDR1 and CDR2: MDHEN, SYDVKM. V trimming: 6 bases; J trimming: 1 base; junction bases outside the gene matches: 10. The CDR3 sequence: CASSFPMGTGTDTQYF. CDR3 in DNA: TGTGCCAGCAGCTTTCCGATGGGGACAGGCACAGATACGCAGTATTTT.

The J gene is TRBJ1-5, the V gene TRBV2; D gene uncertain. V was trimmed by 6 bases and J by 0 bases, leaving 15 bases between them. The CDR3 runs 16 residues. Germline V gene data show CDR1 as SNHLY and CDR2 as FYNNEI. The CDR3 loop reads CASRSNPPDSNQPQHF. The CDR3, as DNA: TGTGCCAGCAGATCTAACCCGCCCGATAGCAATCAGCCCCAGCATTTT.

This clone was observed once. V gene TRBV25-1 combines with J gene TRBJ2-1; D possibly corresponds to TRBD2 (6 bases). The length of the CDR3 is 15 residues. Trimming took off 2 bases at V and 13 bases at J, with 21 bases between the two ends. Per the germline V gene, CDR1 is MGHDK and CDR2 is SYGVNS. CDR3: CASSEDDVSGDPQFF. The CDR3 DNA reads TGTGCCAGCAGTGAAGACGACGTTAGCGGCGATCCACAGTTCTTC.

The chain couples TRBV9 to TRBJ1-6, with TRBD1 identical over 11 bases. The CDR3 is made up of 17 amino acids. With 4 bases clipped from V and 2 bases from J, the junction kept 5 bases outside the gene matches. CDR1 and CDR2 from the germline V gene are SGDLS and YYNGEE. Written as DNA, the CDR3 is TGTGCCAGCAGCCCCGGACAGGGGGCGGCCTATAATTCACCCCTCCACTTT. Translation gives CASSPGQGAAYNSPLHF.

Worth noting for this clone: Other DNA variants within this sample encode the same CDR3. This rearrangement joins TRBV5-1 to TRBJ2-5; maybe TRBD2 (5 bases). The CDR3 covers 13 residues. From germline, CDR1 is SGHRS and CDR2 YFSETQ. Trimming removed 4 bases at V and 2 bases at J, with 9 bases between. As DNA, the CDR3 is TGCGCCAGCAGCCTCCCGGGGCAAGAGACCCAGTACTTC. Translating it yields CASSLPGQETQYF.

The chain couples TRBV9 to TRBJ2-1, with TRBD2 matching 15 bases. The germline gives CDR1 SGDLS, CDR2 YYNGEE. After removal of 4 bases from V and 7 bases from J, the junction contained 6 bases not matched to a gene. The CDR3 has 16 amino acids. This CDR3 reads CASSTRTSGRVNEQFF. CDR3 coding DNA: TGTGCCAGCAGCACCCGGACTAGCGGGAGGGTGAATGAGCAGTTCTTC.

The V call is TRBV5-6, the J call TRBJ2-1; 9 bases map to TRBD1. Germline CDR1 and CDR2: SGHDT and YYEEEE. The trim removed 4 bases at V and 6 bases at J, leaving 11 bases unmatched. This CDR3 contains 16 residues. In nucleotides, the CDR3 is TGTGCCAGCAGCCCATACAGGGGGCGCTTGATCAATGAGCAGTTCTTC. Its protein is CASSPYRGRLINEQFF.

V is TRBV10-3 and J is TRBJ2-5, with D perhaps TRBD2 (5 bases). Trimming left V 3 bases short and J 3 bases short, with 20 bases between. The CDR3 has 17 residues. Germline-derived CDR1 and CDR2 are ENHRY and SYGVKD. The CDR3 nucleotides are TGTGCCATCAGTGATCCGAGCGGCCCTGCTAACGAAGAGACCCAGTACTTC. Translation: CAISDPSGPANEETQYF.

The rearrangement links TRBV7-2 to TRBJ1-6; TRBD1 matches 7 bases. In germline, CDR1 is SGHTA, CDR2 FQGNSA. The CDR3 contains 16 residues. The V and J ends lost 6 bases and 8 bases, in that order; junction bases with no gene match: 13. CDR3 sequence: CASSLTFGTVYSPLHF. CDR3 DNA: TGTGCCAGCAGTCTAACCTTCGGGACAGTCTATTCACCCCTCCACTTT.

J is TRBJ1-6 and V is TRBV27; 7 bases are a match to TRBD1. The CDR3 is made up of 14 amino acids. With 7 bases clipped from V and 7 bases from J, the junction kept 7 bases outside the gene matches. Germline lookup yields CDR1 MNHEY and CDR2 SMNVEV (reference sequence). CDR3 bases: TGTGCCAGCACTCTGACAGGGATGAATTCACCCCTCCACTTT. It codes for CASTLTGMNSPLHF.

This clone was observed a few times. The CDR3 spells CASSDRGVTEAFF. CDR3 nucleotides: TGCGCCAGCAGTGACCGGGGTGTCACTGAAGCTTTCTTT. The rearrangement joins TRBV10-2 to TRBJ1-1; D gene unclear. There are 13 residues in the CDR3. Between the trimmed V and J ends, which lost 3 bases and 4 bases, there was a span of 9 bases. Germline CDR1 and CDR2: WSHSY and SAAADI.

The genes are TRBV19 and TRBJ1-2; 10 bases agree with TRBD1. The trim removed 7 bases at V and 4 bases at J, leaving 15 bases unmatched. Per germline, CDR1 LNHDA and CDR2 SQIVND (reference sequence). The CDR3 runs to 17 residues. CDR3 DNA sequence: TGTGCCAGTACCTCCTCCCGGGACAGGGGAATCCTCTATGGCTACACCTTC. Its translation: CASTSSRDRGILYGYTF.